This is a list of T cell receptor beta chains from one sample in a study of T cell changes during pregnancy in multiple sclerosis. Sequenced by immunoSEQ multiplex PCR; TCRdb stores in-frame clones only, minus some. The sample records roughly 80,000 clones, under 95% being singletons. The sequencing used peripheral blood, collected before pregnancy. Receptors were obtained from a female donor with multiple sclerosis, enrolled in a pregnancy study. CDR3s include the opening cysteine and the closing phenylalanine or tryptophan. D genes are given only for firm matches. Size is omitted from some rows. Given values are once, few, many or a class for expanded clones.

abundance	j_gene	v_gene	d_gene	CDR3aa	CDR3nt
-	TRBJ1-1	TRBV6-6	TRBD1	CASSYLRQGTSTEAFF	TGTGCCAGCAGTTACCTTCGACAGGGAACCAGCACTGAAGCTTTCTTT
-	TRBJ2-3	TRBV5-6	TRBD2	CASSFLRGYTDTQYF	TGTGCCAGCAGCTTCTTGCGGGGGTACACAGATACGCAGTATTTT
-	TRBJ2-7	TRBV4-1	TRBD2	CASSQESGGASNEQYF	TGCGCCAGCAGCCAAGAGAGCGGGGGGGCCTCGAACGAGCAGTACTTC
-	TRBJ2-5	TRBV30	-	CAWKHTGLLETQYF	TGTGCCTGGAAACATACAGGGCTCCTGGAGACCCAGTACTTC
-	TRBJ1-2	TRBV27	TRBD1	CASSLDRGFGYTF	TGTGCCAGCAGTTTAGACAGGGGTTTTGGCTACACCTTC
-	TRBJ1-1	TRBV7-9	-	CASSLQGGTEAFF	TGTGCCAGCAGCTTACAGGGCGGCACTGAAGCTTTCTTT
-	TRBJ1-2	TRBV5-1	-	CASSFDRLGYTF	TGCGCCAGCAGCTTTGACAGGTTAGGCTACACCTTC
-	TRBJ2-1	TRBV7-3	-	CASSPLGVWEYNEQFF	TGTGCCAGCAGCCCGCTGGGAGTCTGGGAATACAATGAGCAGTTCTTC
-	TRBJ2-1	TRBV7-9	-	CASSLVGAGAYNEQFF	TGTGCCAGCAGCTTGGTTGGGGCTGGGGCCTACAATGAGCAGTTCTTC
-	TRBJ1-1	TRBV6-5	-	CASSSNTEAFF	TGTGCCAGCAGTTCTAACACTGAAGCTTTCTTT
-	TRBJ1-2	TRBV7-8	-	CASSLVFTGQLDYGYTF	TGTGCCAGCAGCTTAGTGTTTACCGGACAACTCGACTATGGCTACACCTTC
-	TRBJ2-3	TRBV11-2	-	CASSSNTGPLPPHRTTQYF	TGTGCCAGCAGCTCAAATACGGGCCCCCTACCCCCCCACAGGACTACGCAGTATTTT
-	TRBJ1-6	TRBV25-1	-	CASSEYQGRINSPLHF	TGTGCCAGCAGTGAATACCAGGGTCGGATTAATTCACCCCTCCACTTT
-	TRBJ1-5	TRBV2	TRBD1	CASREDPGGHSNQPQHF	TGTGCCAGCAGGGAGGACCCAGGGGGCCATAGCAATCAGCCCCAGCATTTT
-	TRBJ2-7	TRBV7-2	TRBD2	CASSLGLAGARGYEQYF	TGTGCCAGCAGCTTAGGGCTAGCGGGGGCCCGGGGGTACGAGCAGTACTTC
few	TRBJ1-1	TRBV11-3	-	CASSLERRTEAFF	TGTGCCAGCAGCTTAGAGCGTCGGACAGAAGCTTTCTTT
-	TRBJ2-1	TRBV11-2	-	CASSPPFPNEQFF	TGTGCCAGCAGCCCCCCTTTCCCTAATGAGCAGTTCTTC
-	TRBJ1-6	TRBV7-8	TRBD1	CASSLGGQGANNSPLHF	TGTGCCAGCAGCTTAGGGGGACAGGGGGCAAATAATTCACCCCTCCACTTT
-	TRBJ1-2	TRBV5-6	TRBD1	CASSSEGASRGYGYTF	TGTGCCAGCAGCTCCGAGGGGGCCTCCCGGGGCTATGGCTACACCTTC
-	TRBJ1-2	TRBV6-5	TRBD1	CASSRGQGQSHGYTF	TGTGCCAGCAGCCGAGGACAGGGTCAATCCCATGGCTACACCTTC
-	TRBJ2-3	TRBV5-6	-	CASSWGPSPDTQYF	TGTGCCAGCAGCTGGGGGCCTAGCCCAGATACGCAGTATTTT
-	TRBJ2-2	TRBV7-3	TRBD1	CASSFLPGQSTGELFF	TGTGCCAGCAGCTTTCTACCGGGACAGAGCACCGGGGAGCTGTTTTTT
-	TRBJ2-1	TRBV6-6	-	CASSTGLGANEQFF	TGTGCCAGCAGCACAGGGCTCGGGGCCAATGAGCAGTTCTTC
-	TRBJ2-7	TRBV2	-	CASKDQGITYEQYF	TGTGCCAGCAAGGACCAGGGGATCACCTACGAGCAGTACTTC
-	TRBJ2-3	TRBV7-9	TRBD2	CASSSAGRGDTDTQYF	TGTGCCAGCAGCTCCGCCGGGAGGGGAGACACAGATACGCAGTATTTT
-	TRBJ2-1	TRBV19	TRBD2	CASKLAGDFSYNEQFF	TGTGCCAGTAAACTAGCGGGGGACTTTTCCTACAATGAGCAGTTCTTC
-	TRBJ2-3	TRBV30	-	CAWSVLRGGRDTQYF	TGTGCCTGGAGTGTACTCCGAGGGGGACGGGATACGCAGTATTTT
-	TRBJ1-1	TRBV13	-	CASKGGGIAEAFF	TGTGCCAGCAAGGGAGGAGGGATCGCTGAAGCTTTCTTT
-	TRBJ2-7	TRBV4-1	-	CASSHRDSIYEQYF	TGCGCCAGCAGCCACAGGGACTCCATCTACGAGCAGTACTTC
-	TRBJ2-2	TRBV18	TRBD1	CASSPLDRGLTGELFF	TGTGCCAGCTCACCACTCGACAGGGGATTGACCGGGGAGCTGTTTTTT
-	TRBJ2-3	TRBV6-1	TRBD2	CASSELAGGPDTQYF	TGTGCCAGCAGTGAGCTAGCGGGGGGGCCAGATACGCAGTATTTT
-	TRBJ1-5	TRBV19	-	CASSIQGGVGNQPQHF	TGTGCCAGTAGTATCCAAGGGGGAGTAGGCAATCAGCCCCAGCATTTT
-	TRBJ1-4	TRBV30	TRBD1	CAWSAETGDREKLFF	TGTGCCTGGAGCGCTGAGACAGGGGACAGGGAAAAACTGTTTTTT
-	TRBJ1-2	TRBV7-6	TRBD1	CASSLGAQGAIGGGYTF	TGTGCCAGCAGCCTAGGGGCACAGGGGGCGATCGGGGGGGGCTACACCTTC
large	TRBJ1-1	TRBV14	TRBD1	CASSHSFRDRGSVNTEAFF	TGTGCCAGCAGCCACAGCTTCCGAGACAGGGGCTCGGTGAACACTGAAGCTTTCTTT
-	TRBJ2-7	TRBV7-2	TRBD2	CASSLAPGLAGGQFSSYEQYF	TGTGCCAGCAGCTTAGCCCCGGGACTAGCGGGGGGGCAATTTTCCTCCTACGAGCAGTACTTC
-	TRBJ2-3	TRBV7-9	TRBD2	CASSLFGGGVNSTHTQYF	TGTGCCAGCAGCTTATTCGGCGGGGGGGTGAATAGCACTCATACGCAGTATTTT
-	TRBJ2-1	TRBV6-1	-	CASRDAGGSNEQFF	TGTGCCAGCAGAGACGCAGGGGGGAGTAATGAGCAGTTCTTC
-	TRBJ1-1	TRBV29-1	-	CSVERNTEAFF	TGCAGCGTTGAACGGAACACTGAAGCTTTCTTT
-	TRBJ1-3	TRBV5-1	-	CASSLGDTIYF	TGCGCCAGCAGCTTGGGCGACACCATATATTTT
-	TRBJ2-7	TRBV14	TRBD1	CASSQERGPGPLREQYF	TGTGCCAGCAGCCAGGAGAGGGGGCCAGGGCCTCTGCGGGAGCAGTACTTC
-	TRBJ2-1	TRBV10-3	-	CAIGQGFF	TGTGCCATCGGGCAAGGGTTCTTC
-	TRBJ1-3	TRBV6-1	-	CASIRGDPGNTIYF	TGTGCCAGCATCAGGGGAGATCCTGGAAACACCATATATTTT
once	TRBJ1-4	TRBV7-9	TRBD1	CASSRRTGGGEKLFF	TGTGCCAGCAGCCGAAGGACAGGGGGCGGTGAAAAACTGTTTTTT
-	TRBJ2-2	TRBV13	TRBD2	CASSPLAGNTGELFF	TGTGCCAGCAGCCCCCTAGCGGGGAACACCGGGGAGCTGTTTTTT
-	TRBJ2-6	TRBV27	TRBD1	CASSLQQGGANVLTF	TGTGCCAGCAGTTTGCAACAGGGGGGGGCCAACGTCCTGACTTTC
-	TRBJ2-5	TRBV7-9	-	CASSPYKTKKETQYF	TGTGCCAGCAGCCCGTATAAGACTAAAAAAGAGACCCAGTACTTC
-	TRBJ1-2	TRBV28	TRBD1	CASSLVGGQGASGYGYTF	TGTGCCAGCAGTTTGGTTGGGGGACAGGGGGCATCGGGCTATGGCTACACCTTC
-	TRBJ2-5	TRBV14	TRBD2	CASSALAGVRQETQYF	TGTGCCAGCAGCGCACTCGCGGGGGTGAGGCAAGAGACCCAGTACTTC
-	TRBJ1-3	TRBV6-1	-	CASMNSIGNTIYF	TGTGCCAGCATGAATAGCATTGGAAACACCATATATTTT
-	TRBJ2-7	TRBV10-2	-	CASSEVGRSYEQYF	TGCGCCAGCAGTGAGGTGGGGCGGTCCTACGAGCAGTACTTC
-	TRBJ1-1	TRBV4-1	TRBD1	CASSQGQGNTEAFF	TGCGCCAGCAGCCAGGGACAGGGAAACACTGAAGCTTTCTTT
-	TRBJ2-5	TRBV7-6	-	CASSLEQSRTQYF	TGTGCCAGCAGCTTAGAGCAATCACGGACCCAGTACTTC
-	TRBJ2-3	TRBV2	-	CASTRGAGTDTQYF	TGTGCCAGCACACGGGGGGCCGGCACAGATACGCAGTATTTT
-	TRBJ1-1	TRBV15	-	CATSRDSVGLSNTEAFF	TGTGCCACCAGCAGAGATTCCGTGGGCCTATCGAACACTGAAGCTTTCTTT
-	TRBJ2-7	TRBV9	-	CASSVSKEPGSEQYF	TGTGCCAGCAGCGTATCTAAGGAACCGGGGTCCGAGCAGTACTTC
-	TRBJ2-3	TRBV5-6	-	CASSTEPPDTQYF	TGTGCCAGCAGCACGGAGCCGCCGGATACGCAGTATTTT
-	TRBJ1-1	TRBV9	-	CASSVDGKGGTEAFF	TGTGCCAGCAGCGTAGATGGGAAGGGAGGCACTGAAGCTTTCTTT